This TCR beta chain is from a study of T cells in Graves' hyperthyroidism and ophthalmopathy. Study-level points and caveats: Clonotypes that were expanded in thyroid above 0.001 mostly appeared in blood too. By a 13 V-J model, ophthalmopathy was set apart from stable hyperthyroidism.

Among the patients, aged 18 to 65, hyperthyroidism was newly diagnosed and had lasted under 2 months. It was over 9.5 ml of fresh peripheral blood that supplied the PBMCs. Many counts were recorded for this clonotype. No antigen is known for it. RNA transcripts provided the source from which TCR beta CDR3 regions were amplified. HTBI primers drove first-round RT-PCR of the TCR CDR3. Each CDR3 protein is one row after TCRdb ran MiXCR on the multiplex PCR reads. The data show roughly 180,000 distinct CDR3 sequences, with about 9.4% seen just once and 22% held by the top ten. The specimen was blood. The source is a young woman with Graves' hyperthyroidism that later progressed to Graves' ophthalmopathy.

In nucleotides, the CDR3 is TGTGCCAGGGGGGACAGAGCTAACTATGGCTACACCTTC. Protein sequence: CARGDRANYGYTF. The rearrangement links TRBV2 to TRBJ1-2; TRBD1 aligns across 7 bases. The CDR3 is 13 residues long. Germline V gives CDR1 SNHLY, CDR2 FYNNEI. Losses at the gene ends were 9 bases for V and 0 bases for J; bases not matched to a gene: 4.